The 25 T cell receptor beta chains below were found in one sample sequenced in a study of low-dose radiotherapy and immunotherapy resistance in tumors. cDNA synthesis used a TRAV/TRBV-specific primer set for both chains. Using a constant-region primer together with a V-primer adapter, TCRs were subjected to 20 to 25 PCR cycles of amplification. TCRdb fed the reads into MiXCR, producing one record per CDR3 protein. The sample includes some 6,200 distinct CDR3 sequences, around 84% of them seen just once. All receptors derive from a human donor with advanced metastatic prostate, ovarian, gallbladder or colorectal cancer (not recorded which). This table probably holds off-target reads from a library built for another chain.

V usage is TRBV15 and J usage is TRBJ2-1; 9 bases line up with TRBD2. V dropped 1 base and J dropped 4; count of bases not matched to a gene: 2. The CDR3 consists of 15 residues. The germline CDR1 and CDR2 sequences are LNHNV and YYDKDF (reference sequence). The CDR3 DNA reads TGTGCCACCAGCAGAGCCAGCGGGGGGTACAATGAGCAGTTCTTC. Its protein product is CATSRASGGYNEQFF.

The chain employs TRBV6-1 and TRBJ2-7; 10 bases match TRBD2. In germline, CDR1 is MNHNS, CDR2 SASEGT. The CDR3 runs 15 residues. The J segment lost 2 bases and the V segment lost 1 base, leaving 2 bases of the junction unmatched. The CDR3 sequence: CASSEELAGPYEQYF. For the CDR3, the DNA is TGTGCCAGCAGTGAAGAACTAGCGGGACCCTACGAGCAGTACTTC.

The table lists this clonotype with a few counts. The V gene is TRBV29-1, the J gene TRBJ2-5; tentatively, D is TRBD1 or TRBD2 (5 bases each). This CDR3 comprises 13 residues. The germline CDR1 and CDR2 sequences are SQVTM and ANQGSEA. V lost 3 bases, J lost 3 bases, and 11 bases lay in between. This CDR3 reads CSVDGTAEETQYF. CDR3 DNA sequence: TGCAGCGTTGACGGGACGGCCGAAGAGACCCAGTACTTC.

The genes are TRBV5-1 and TRBJ1-4, with 9 positions matching TRBD1. The ends lost 4 bases at V and 6 bases at J; junction bases unmatched: 4. The CDR3 is made up of 14 amino acids. Germline CDR1 reads SGHRS; CDR2 reads YFSETQ. In DNA, the CDR3 is TGCGCCAGCAGCCCGGACAGGGGAGATGAAAAACTGTTTTTT. This encodes CASSPDRGDEKLFF.

The chain links TRBV5-4 to TRBJ1-1; 9 nucleotides align to TRBD1. The ends lost 3 bases at V and 1 base at J; junction bases unmatched: 1. CDR1 and CDR2 from the germline V gene are SGHNT and YYREEE (reference sequence). The CDR3 runs to 14 residues. The CDR3 sequence: CASSWGQGNTEAFF. For the CDR3, the DNA is TGTGCCAGCAGCTGGGGACAGGGGAACACTGAAGCTTTCTTT.

The chain employs TRBV20-1 and TRBJ2-1, with D uncertain. This CDR3 is 10 amino acids long. Trimming took off 6 bases at V and 6 bases at J, with 6 bases between the two ends. Looked up from germline, CDR1 is DFQATT and CDR2 is SNEGSKA (reference sequence). The CDR3 nucleotides are TGCAGTGCCCTCCGCAATGAGCAGTTCTTC. Residues: CSALRNEQFF.

CDR3 region: CASSPLGWREGYEQYF. CDR3 in DNA: TGTGCCAGCAGCCCCTTAGGTTGGCGGGAGGGTTACGAGCAGTACTTC. The rearrangement links TRBV6-5 to TRBJ2-7; 9 bases line up with TRBD2. Trimming at V came to 6 bases and at J to 4 bases, leaving 13 bases not matched to a gene. Germline CDR1 and CDR2: MNHEY and SVGAGI. The CDR3 runs to 16 residues.

V and J are TRBV27 and TRBJ2-7; 8 nucleotides agree with TRBD2. CDR1 MNHEY and CDR2 SMNVEV come from the germline V gene (reference sequence). CDR3 length: 15 residues. V trimming: 7 bases; J trimming: 2 bases; junction bases outside the gene matches: 10. CDR3 sequence reads: CASNEVAGRPYEQYF. The CDR3 DNA follows: TGTGCCAGCAACGAAGTAGCGGGGAGACCCTACGAGCAGTACTTC.

The rearrangement joins TRBV2 to TRBJ2-1, with 10 bases lining up with TRBD1. The germline V gene encodes CDR1 SNHLY and CDR2 FYNNEI. With 3 bases clipped from V and 12 bases from J, the junction kept 11 bases outside the gene matches. This CDR3 is built from 15 residues. Here the CDR3 DNA reads TGTGCCAGCAGTGATCAGGGACAGGGGCCGAGTGGGCAGTTCTTC. This gives the protein CASSDQGQGPSGQFF.

The chain couples TRBV29-1 to TRBJ1-2; 9 bases are shared with TRBD1. CDR1 is SQVTM, CDR2 ANQGSEA, per germline. The CDR3 contains 12 residues. J was trimmed by 3 bases and V by 6 bases; bases with no gene match: 2. CDR3 DNA: TGCAGCGTCGGACAGGGGCACTATGGCTACACCTTC. Its protein product is CSVGQGHYGYTF.

The DNA of the CDR3 is TGTGCCAGCAGGGCTGGGGGTGGGCTTCAGCCCCAGCATTTT. Residues: CASRAGGGLQPQHF. The chain recombines TRBV28 with TRBJ1-5, with D tentatively TRBD1 (5 bases). Germline values: CDR1 MDHEN, CDR2 SYDVKM. This CDR3 region has 14 residues. V gave up 6 bases and J gave up 6 bases, with 15 bases separating them.

Concerning this clonotype itself: A read error may account for a junction end that differs from germline. The CDR3 protein is CSARSGDRNYYEQFF. The CDR3 DNA is TGCAGTGCTAGATCCGGAGACCGGAACTACTATGAGCAGTTCTTC. V is TRBV20-1 and J is TRBJ2-1, with D hard to call. Germline lookup yields CDR1 DFQATT and CDR2 SNEGSKA (reference sequence). The CDR3 consists of 15 residues.

The V gene is TRBV7-2, the J gene TRBJ2-2; no definite D call. The germline gives CDR1 SGHTA, CDR2 FQGNSA. Trimming cost V 3 bases and J 6 bases, with 5 bases left between them. This CDR3 has 12 residues. DNA for the CDR3: TGTGCCAGCAGCTTCTACTCCGGGGAGCTGTTTTTT. This gives the protein CASSFYSGELFF.

The genes are TRBV5-5 and TRBJ1-1, with D unclear. This CDR3 is built from 13 residues. Germline V gene lookup returns CDR1 SGHKS and CDR2 YYEKEE (reference sequence). The V end lost 4 bases, the J end lost 2 bases, and 9 bases lay between the germline ends. The CDR3 region is CASSLQRNTEAFF. The CDR3 nucleotides read TGTGCCAGCAGCCTACAGAGAAACACTGAAGCTTTCTTT.

The rearrangement links TRBV7-2 to TRBJ1-1; tentatively, D is TRBD1 (5 bases). The CDR3 covers 14 residues. Per germline, CDR1 SGHTA and CDR2 FQGNSA. The ends were cut back, 1 base at V and 1 base at J, with 7 bases in the middle. Here the CDR3 DNA reads TGTGCCAGCAGCTTAGGTGGACAGAACACTGAAGCTTTCTTT. Translation gives CASSLGGQNTEAFF.

V usage is TRBV5-4 and J usage is TRBJ2-3; 13 bases align to TRBD2. V dropped 0 bases and J dropped 5; count of bases not matched to a gene: 9. In germline, CDR1 is SGHNT, CDR2 YYREEE (reference sequence). CDR3 length: 18 residues. In DNA form, the CDR3 reads TGTGCCAGCAGCTTGGGGCGTTTGACTAGCGGGAGGAAAGATACGCAGTATTTT. Its translation is CASSLGRLTSGRKDTQYF.

This clonotype turned up a few times. The chain is built from TRBV13 and TRBJ2-7; 10 positions match TRBD2. Germline CDR1 PRHDT, CDR2 FYEKMQ (reference sequence). The CDR3 consists of 16 residues. The V segment lost 0 bases and the J segment 4 bases; nucleotides outside the gene matches: 6. CDR3 DNA sequence: TGTGCCAGCAGCTTAGGTGTGGGGACTAGCGTGTACGAGCAGTACTTC. The encoded protein is CASSLGVGTSVYEQYF. Based on the CDR3 plus reference TRBV13 and TRBJ2-7, the full variable domain is AAGVIQSPRHLIKEKRETATLKCYPIPRHDTVYWYQQGPGQDPQFLISFYEKMQSDKGSIPDRFSAQQFSDYHSELNMSSLELGDSALYFCASSLGVGTSVYEQYFGPGTRLTVT.

This sequence joins TRBV15 and TRBJ1-5, with a tentative D call TRBD1 (5 bases). CDR3 length: 16 amino acids. Germline V gene lookup returns CDR1 LNHNV and CDR2 YYDKDF (reference sequence). V dropped 0 bases and J dropped 6 bases, with 15 bases sitting between them. The CDR3 nucleotides read TGTGCCACCAGCAGAGATCGGGGGGGAGAAGGTCAGCCCCAGCATTTT. Its translation: CATSRDRGGEGQPQHF.

The V gene is TRBV6-1, the J gene TRBJ1-2; a possible D gene is TRBD1 (5 bases). Trimming took off 3 bases at V and 8 bases at J, with 13 bases between the two ends. In germline, CDR1 is MNHNS, CDR2 SASEGT. The CDR3 spans 13 residues. The CDR3, as DNA: TGTGCCAGCAGTGAGGGACTGATTGGAGGCTACACCTTC. Translation: CASSEGLIGGYTF.

The genes are TRBV7-3 and TRBJ2-2; 10 bases line up with TRBD2. Germline trimming cut 5 bases from V and 0 bases from J; bases unmatched to any gene: 6. Germline CDR1 and CDR2: SGHTA and FQGTGA. The length of the CDR3 is 17 residues. CDR3 nucleotides: TGTGCCAGCAGCACTAAAGCGGGGGGGGCGAACACCGGGGAGCTGTTTTTT. Its protein is CASSTKAGGANTGELFF.

A few counts support this clonotype. This chain connects TRBV6-1 to TRBJ2-6; D gene uncertain. This CDR3 is 16 amino acids long. Germline CDR1 MNHNS, CDR2 SASEGT. V was trimmed by 5 bases and J by 0 bases, leaving 11 bases between them. CDR3 DNA: TGTGCCAGCAGTCAACCTTCGAGCTCTGGGGCCAACGTCCTGACTTTC. Its protein is CASSQPSSSGANVLTF.

V usage is TRBV5-6 and J usage is TRBJ1-2, with D uncertain. The CDR3 has 14 residues. Germline CDR1 SGHDT, CDR2 YYEEEE. The V and J ends lost 0 bases and 6 bases respectively, with 12 bases between them. The CDR3 region has the DNA TGTGCCAGCAGCTTGGGTTTGGGAGTGGATGGCTACACCTTC. It encodes CASSLGLGVDGYTF.

Only one count was recorded for this clonotype. One end of the junction does not line up with germline, which may come from a read error. The chain links TRBV20-1 to TRBJ2-3; TRBD1 is a possible D gene (5 bases). The CDR3 sequence is 13 residues long. Germline CDR1 is DFQATT and CDR2 is SNEGSKA (reference sequence). The CDR3 nucleotides read TGCAGTGCTCAGAGACAGAACACAGATATGCAGTATTTT. It is translated as CSAQRQNTDMQYF.

The CDR3 DNA sequence: TGTGCCAGCAGCCAGGGAGCGGCGGCTGCAGGGACCCAGTACTTC. Its protein is CASSQGAAAAGTQYF. This chain joins TRBV3-1 and TRBJ2-5; D might be TRBD2 (5 bases). The CDR3 covers 15 residues. The V gene lost 3 bases and the J gene lost 7 bases, with 18 bases spanning the gap. CDR1 and CDR2 (germline): LGHDT, YNNKEL (reference sequence).

The rearrangement joins TRBV6-5 to TRBJ2-6, with 8 positions matching TRBD2. V dropped 0 bases and J dropped 0; count of bases not matched to a gene: 4. Germline loops: CDR1 MNHEY, CDR2 SVGAGI. The CDR3 has 18 residues. The CDR3 DNA sequence: TGTGCCAGCAGTTACTCCACTAGCGGCGGCTCTGGGGCCAACGTCCTGACTTTC. This sequence encodes CASSYSTSGGSGANVLTF.